A single sample gave rise to the 5 T cell receptor beta chains below, sequenced in a study of blood T cell repertoires in COVID-19. The table came from immunoSEQ multiplex PCR; TCRdb's copy has only in-frame clones and leaves some out. The table shows roughly 300,000 clones, with approximately 81% occurring only once. The specimen was peripheral blood. The receptors were gathered from a woman in her fifties or sixties with active or convalescent COVID-19.

The chain employs TRBV7-3 and TRBJ1-2; D possibly corresponds to TRBD1 (6 bases). Germline CDR1 SGHTA, CDR2 FQGTGA. The V gene lost 5 bases and the J gene lost 1 base, with 20 bases spanning the gap. The CDR3 extends over 17 amino acids. CDR3 region: CASSPRGGYGVNYGYTF. The CDR3 nucleotides are TGTGCCAGCAGCCCTAGGGGGGGATATGGTGTTAACTATGGCTACACCTTC. Variable domain in full (rest from reference TRBV7-3 and TRBJ1-2): GAGVSQTPSNKVTEKGKYVELRCDPISGHTALYWYRQSLGQGPEFLIYFQGTGAADDSGLPNDRFFAVRPEGSVSTLKIQRTERGDSAVYLCASSPRGGYGVNYGYTFGSGTRLTVV.

This chain connects TRBV6-2 or TRBV6-3 to TRBJ1-1; the match to TRBD1 covers 9 bases. The germline V gene encodes CDR1 MNHEY and CDR2 SVGEGT. V dropped 0 bases and J dropped 8; count of bases not matched to a gene: 10. The CDR3 totals 16 residues. The CDR3 DNA reads TGTGCCAGCAGTTACTCTAGGACAGGGGTCGTGAGCGAAGCTTTCTTT. It translates to CASSYSRTGVVSEAFF.

This chain's CDR3 is CASSPARGGPNYGYTF. The CDR3 DNA is TGTGCCAGTAGTCCCGCCAGGGGCGGACCTAACTATGGCTACACCTTC. The V gene is TRBV19, the J gene TRBJ1-2, with D maybe TRBD1 (6 bases). The V end lost 5 bases, the J end lost 0 bases, and 16 bases lay between the germline ends. This CDR3 spans 16 amino acids. The germline V gene has CDR1 LNHDA and CDR2 SQIVND (reference sequence).

A few counts support this clone. This chain uses TRBV7-8 with TRBJ2-7; TRBD1 aligns across 10 bases. Germline V CDR1 and CDR2: SGHVS, FQNEAQ. The V and J ends lost 5 bases and 3 bases, in that order; junction bases with no gene match: 1. The CDR3 runs to 13 residues. This CDR3 is CASSRTGGYEQYF. As DNA, the CDR3 is TGTGCCAGCAGCCGGACAGGGGGCTACGAGCAGTACTTC. The variable domain in full, with the rest retrieved from reference TRBV7-8 and TRBJ2-7, is GAGVSQSPRYKVAKRGQDVALRCDPISGHVSLFWYQQALGQGPEFLTYFQNEAQLDKSGLPSDRFFAERPEGSVSTLKIQRTQQEDSAVYLCASSRTGGYEQYFGPGTRLTVT.

The chain employs TRBV7-9 and TRBJ1-6; TRBD1 is a possible D gene (5 bases). The CDR3 is 16 amino acids. V was shortened by 5 bases and J by 7 bases, with 18 bases between the two germline ends. Germline lookup yields CDR1 SEHNR and CDR2 FQNEAQ (reference sequence). Here the CDR3 DNA reads TGTGCCAGCAGCCGCGATCGCGGGGCTCGAAATTCACCCCTCCACTTT. Its protein product is CASSRDRGARNSPLHF.